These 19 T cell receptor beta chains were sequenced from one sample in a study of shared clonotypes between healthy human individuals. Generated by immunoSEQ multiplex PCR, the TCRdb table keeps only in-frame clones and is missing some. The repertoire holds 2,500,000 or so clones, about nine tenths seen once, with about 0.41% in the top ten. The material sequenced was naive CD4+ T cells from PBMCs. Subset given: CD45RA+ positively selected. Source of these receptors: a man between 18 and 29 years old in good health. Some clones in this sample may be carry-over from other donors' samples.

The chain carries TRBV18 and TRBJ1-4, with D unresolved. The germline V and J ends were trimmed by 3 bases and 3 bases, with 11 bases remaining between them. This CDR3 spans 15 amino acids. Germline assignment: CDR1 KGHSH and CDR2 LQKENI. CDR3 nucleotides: TGTGCCAGCTCACCCGTGACCGTGGCTAATGAAAAACTGTTTTTT. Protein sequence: CASSPVTVANEKLFF.

CDR3 loop: CASSSTRGTDTQYF. The CDR3 region has the DNA TGTGCCAGCAGTTCGACACGGGGCACAGATACGCAGTATTTT. The V gene is TRBV6-5, the J gene TRBJ2-3; no firm D call. V lost 4 bases to trimming and J lost 1 base, with 9 bases between them. From germline, CDR1 is MNHEY and CDR2 SVGAGI. The CDR3 consists of 14 residues.

DNA for the CDR3: TGTGCCAGCAGTGGACTAGCTACCTACAATGAGCAGTTCTTC. It specifies CASSGLATYNEQFF. The chain is built from TRBV2 and TRBJ2-1, with 7 bases fitting TRBD2. The V gene's germline CDR1 is SNHLY and CDR2 FYNNEI. The CDR3 totals 14 residues. The ends lost 4 bases at V and 2 bases at J; junction bases unmatched: 2.

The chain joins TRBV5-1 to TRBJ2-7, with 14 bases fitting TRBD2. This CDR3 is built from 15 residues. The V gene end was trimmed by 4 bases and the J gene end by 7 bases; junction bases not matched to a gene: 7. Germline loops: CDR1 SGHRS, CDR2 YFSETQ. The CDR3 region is CASSKGLAGVREQYF. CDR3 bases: TGCGCCAGCAGCAAGGGACTAGCGGGAGTAAGGGAGCAGTACTTC.

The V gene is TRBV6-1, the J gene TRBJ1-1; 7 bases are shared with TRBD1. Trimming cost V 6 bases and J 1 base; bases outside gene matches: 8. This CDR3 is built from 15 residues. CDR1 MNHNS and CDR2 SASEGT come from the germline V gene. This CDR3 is CASRGRQGENTEAFF. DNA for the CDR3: TGTGCCAGCAGGGGAAGACAGGGCGAGAACACTGAAGCTTTCTTT.

The CDR3 sequence: CASSEAGVEETQYF. In DNA, the CDR3 is TGCGCCAGCAGCGAAGCGGGAGTAGAGGAGACCCAGTACTTC. The chain links TRBV5-1 to TRBJ2-5; TRBD2 agrees at 8 bases. Unmatched junction bases numbered 7, after V lost 4 bases and J lost 5 bases. Per germline, CDR1 SGHRS and CDR2 YFSETQ. The CDR3 is made up of 14 amino acids.

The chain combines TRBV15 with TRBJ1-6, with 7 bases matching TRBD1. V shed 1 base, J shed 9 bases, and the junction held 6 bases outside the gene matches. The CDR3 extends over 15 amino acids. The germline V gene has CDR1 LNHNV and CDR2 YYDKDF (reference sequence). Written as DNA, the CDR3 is TGTGCCACCAGCAGAGCCAGGGGGATGGGTTCACCCCTCCACTTT. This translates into CATSRARGMGSPLHF.

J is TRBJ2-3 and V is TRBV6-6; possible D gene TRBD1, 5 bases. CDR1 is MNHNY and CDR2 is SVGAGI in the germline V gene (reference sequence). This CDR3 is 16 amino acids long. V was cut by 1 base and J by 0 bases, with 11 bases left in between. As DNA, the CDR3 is TGTGCCAGCAGTTACTGGGTGGGGCTAAGCACAGATACGCAGTATTTT. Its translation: CASSYWVGLSTDTQYF.

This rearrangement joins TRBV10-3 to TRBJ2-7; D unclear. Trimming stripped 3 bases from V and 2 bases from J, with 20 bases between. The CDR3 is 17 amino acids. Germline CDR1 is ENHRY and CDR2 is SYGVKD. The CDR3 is CAISDHRSTDSTYEQYF. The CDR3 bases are TGTGCCATCAGTGACCATCGGTCGACGGATAGCACCTACGAGCAGTACTTC.

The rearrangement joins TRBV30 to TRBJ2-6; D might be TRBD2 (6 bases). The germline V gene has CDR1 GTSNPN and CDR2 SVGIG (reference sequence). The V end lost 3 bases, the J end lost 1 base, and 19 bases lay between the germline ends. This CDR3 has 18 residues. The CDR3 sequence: CAWSGGRSPGSGANVLTF. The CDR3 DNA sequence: TGTGCCTGGAGCGGGGGTCGGTCCCCAGGATCTGGGGCCAACGTCCTGACTTTC.

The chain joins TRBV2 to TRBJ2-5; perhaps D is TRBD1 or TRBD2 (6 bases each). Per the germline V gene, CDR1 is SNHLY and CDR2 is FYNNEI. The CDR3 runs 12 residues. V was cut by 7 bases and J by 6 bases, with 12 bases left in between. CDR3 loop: CASKSRGQTQYF. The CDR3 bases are TGTGCCAGCAAGTCTCGGGGGCAGACCCAGTACTTC.

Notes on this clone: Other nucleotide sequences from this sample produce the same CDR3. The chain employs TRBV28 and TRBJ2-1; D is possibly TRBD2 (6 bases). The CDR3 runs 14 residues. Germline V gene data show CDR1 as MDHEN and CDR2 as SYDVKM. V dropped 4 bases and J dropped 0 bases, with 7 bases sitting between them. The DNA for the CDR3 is TGTGCCAGCAGTTCCGGGGGCTCCTACAATGAGCAGTTCTTC. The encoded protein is CASSSGGSYNEQFF.

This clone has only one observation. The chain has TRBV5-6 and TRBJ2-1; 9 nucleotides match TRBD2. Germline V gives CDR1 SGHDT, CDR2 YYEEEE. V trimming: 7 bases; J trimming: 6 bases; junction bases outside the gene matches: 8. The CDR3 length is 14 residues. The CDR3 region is CASSDSGSGNEQFF. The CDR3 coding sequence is TGTGCCAGCTCGGATAGCGGGAGTGGCAATGAGCAGTTCTTC.

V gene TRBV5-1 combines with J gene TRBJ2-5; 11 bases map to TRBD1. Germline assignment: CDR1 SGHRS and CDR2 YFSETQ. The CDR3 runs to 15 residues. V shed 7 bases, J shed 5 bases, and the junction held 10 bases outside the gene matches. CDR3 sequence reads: CASRTGGQTGETQYF. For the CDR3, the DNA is TGCGCCAGCCGGACAGGGGGCCAAACGGGGGAGACCCAGTACTTC.

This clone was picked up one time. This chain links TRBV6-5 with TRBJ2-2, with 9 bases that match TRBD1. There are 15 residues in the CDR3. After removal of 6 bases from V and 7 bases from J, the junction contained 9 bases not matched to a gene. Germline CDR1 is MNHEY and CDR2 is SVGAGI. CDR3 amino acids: CASSRRGQGSGELFF. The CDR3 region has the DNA TGTGCCAGCAGCCGGAGGGGACAGGGTAGCGGGGAGCTGTTTTTT.

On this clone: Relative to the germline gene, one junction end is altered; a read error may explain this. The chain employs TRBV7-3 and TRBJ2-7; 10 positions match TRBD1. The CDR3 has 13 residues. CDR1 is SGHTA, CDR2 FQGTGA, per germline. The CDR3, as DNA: TGTGCCAGCAGCTTACGACAGGGGGCCCCCCTTGACTTC. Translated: CASSLRQGAPLDF.

Here the CDR3 reads CASSPLRGPNTEAFF. In DNA, the CDR3 is TGTGCCAGCTCACCATTGCGGGGTCCGAACACTGAAGCTTTCTTT. The rearrangement links TRBV18 to TRBJ1-1; D unresolved. Trimming took 2 bases from V and 1 from J, leaving 11 bases between them. CDR1 is KGHSH, CDR2 LQKENI, per germline. CDR3 size: 15 residues.

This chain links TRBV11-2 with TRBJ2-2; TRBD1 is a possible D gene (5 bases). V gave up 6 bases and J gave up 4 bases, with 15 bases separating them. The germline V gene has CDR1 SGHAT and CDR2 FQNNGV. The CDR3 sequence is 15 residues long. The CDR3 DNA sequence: TGTGCCAGCAGTTCCCTAGGCAGGGCCACCGGGGAGCTGTTTTTT. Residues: CASSSLGRATGELFF. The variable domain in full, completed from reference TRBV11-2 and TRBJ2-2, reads EAGVAQSPRYKIIEKRQSVAFWCNPISGHATLYWYQQILGQGPKLLIQFQNNGVVDDSQLPKDRFSAERLKGVDSTLKIQPAKLEDSAVYLCASSSLGRATGELFFGEGSRLTVL.

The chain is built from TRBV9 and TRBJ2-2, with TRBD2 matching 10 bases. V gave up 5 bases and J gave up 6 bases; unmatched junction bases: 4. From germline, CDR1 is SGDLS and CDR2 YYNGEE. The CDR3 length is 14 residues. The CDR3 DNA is TGTGCCAGCAGTACCGGGACTAGCGCCGGGGAGCTGTTTTTT. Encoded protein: CASSTGTSAGELFF. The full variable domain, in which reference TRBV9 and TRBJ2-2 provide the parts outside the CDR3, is DSGVTQTPKHLITATGQRVTLRCSPRSGDLSVYWYQQSLDQGLQFLIQYYNGEERAKGNILERFSAQQFPDLHSELNLSSLELGDSALYFCASSTGTSAGELFFGEGSRLTVL.